This is a list of T cell receptor beta chains from one sample in a study of CD8+ T cells in alopecia areata. The data were produced by immunoSEQ multiplex PCR, yet TCRdb's version contains in-frame clones alone and is incomplete. The profile shows about 170,000 clones, 67% of them singletons. The source material was CD8+ T cells sorted from blood, sampled at week 0. These receptors all stem from a human donor with alopecia areata. Each CDR3 is given with its conserved first and last residue. The order of the fields is clone size, D gene, J gene, CDR3 length, V gene, CDR3 DNA, CDR3 protein. The D gene is left open where the match is weak. Only part of the rows carry a size: once, few, many, or a class if the clone is expanded.

few . TRBJ1-6 14 TRBV27 TGTGCCAGCACCACCCAGTCCGGTAATTCACCCCTCCACTTT CASTTQSGNSPLHF
. . TRBJ2-7 15 TRBV11-2 TGTGCCAGCAGCTTAGATCCCCCAGCCTCCTACGAGCAGTACTTC CASSLDPPASYEQYF
. . TRBJ2-7 15 TRBV7-8 TGTGCCAGCAGCACCCGTGTCGGGAAAACCTACGAGCAGTACTTC CASSTRVGKTYEQYF
. . TRBJ2-5 14 TRBV11-2 TGTGCCAGCAGCCATAGGCAACAGGGAGAGACCCAGTACTTC CASSHRQQGETQYF
. . TRBJ1-2 13 TRBV29-1 TGCAGCGTTGAGGGGGACGGAGACTATGGCTACACCTTC CSVEGDGDYGYTF
few . TRBJ1-4 14 TRBV10-3 TGTGCCATCAGTGAGTCTGTGTCAAGGGAAAAACTGTTTTTT CAISESVSREKLFF
. . TRBJ1-2 13 TRBV30 TGTGCCTGGAGTACCACTCTCAACTATGGCTACACCTTC CAWSTTLNYGYTF
. . TRBJ2-7 13 TRBV9 TGTGCCAGCAGCGTAGAAGAGTCCTACGAGCAGTACTTC CASSVEESYEQYF
. . TRBJ1-1 11 TRBV5-6 TGTGCCAGCAGCTTGAGGACTGAAGCTTTCTTT CASSLRTEAFF
. . TRBJ2-7 15 TRBV5-6 TGTGCCAGCAGCTTGGCGCAGGGTGGAACCTACGAGCAGTACTTC CASSLAQGGTYEQYF
. . TRBJ2-7 14 TRBV19 TGTGCCAGTAGTATAAGTCGGGACATGGGAGAGCAGTACTTC CASSISRDMGEQYF
. . TRBJ2-7 15 TRBV9 TGTGCCAGCAGCCCTGGAACAGGGCTAGTCCACGAGCAGTACTTC CASSPGTGLVHEQYF
. . TRBJ1-2 11 TRBV30 TGTGCCTGGAAGGAGGGAATGGGCTACACCTTC CAWKEGMGYTF
. . TRBJ1-2 14 TRBV6-6 TGTGCCATCATACCGGGAAATCCTAACTATGGCTACACCTTC CAIIPGNPNYGYTF
. TRBD2 TRBJ2-5 15 TRBV5-5 TGTGCCAGCAGCTTGCTAGCGGGGGGACAAGAGACCCAGTACTTC CASSLLAGGQETQYF
. . TRBJ1-5 14 TRBV7-8 TGTGCCAGCAGCTTATCCCGGGCAACGGAGCCCCAGCATTTT CASSLSRATEPQHF
. . TRBJ2-7 14 TRBV7-8 TGTGCCAGCAGAGAGGATGGGACCGGCTACGAGCAGTACTTC CASREDGTGYEQYF
few TRBD2 TRBJ2-1 16 TRBV15 TGTGCCACCAGCAGAGGACTAGCGGGGGAATACAATGAGCAGTTCTTC CATSRGLAGEYNEQFF
few . TRBJ2-7 15 TRBV30 TGTGCCTGGAGCACCGGCCCTCTAACCCTCTACGAGCAGTACTTC CAWSTGPLTLYEQYF
. . TRBJ2-3 13 TRBV5-6 TGTGCCAGCAGCTCAGGGTTGGAGGATACGCAGTATTTT CASSSGLEDTQYF
. . TRBJ2-5 15 TRBV13 TGTGCCAGCAGCTTAGGTGGAAGGGTCCAAGAGACCCAGTACTTC CASSLGGRVQETQYF
. . TRBJ2-7 17 TRBV4-1 TGCGCCAGCAGCCAAGATCGATTAGCCCGATCCATCTACGAGCAGTACTTC CASSQDRLARSIYEQYF
. . TRBJ2-5 15 TRBV27 TGTGCCAGCAGTTTGCGGGACAGATCTGAAGAGACCCAGTACTTC CASSLRDRSEETQYF
. TRBD1 TRBJ2-6 12 TRBV7-9 TGTGCCGGACGGACAGGGCAGGACGTCCTGACTTTC CAGRTGQDVLTF
once . TRBJ2-1 13 TRBV25-1 TGTGCCAGCAGCCCTGGGGGGAACAATGAGCAGTTCTTC CASSPGGNNEQFF
. TRBD1 TRBJ1-1 15 TRBV7-6 TGTGCCAGCAGCCCGGACAGGTTGGGGCACACTGAAGCTTTCTTT CASSPDRLGHTEAFF
once TRBD2 TRBJ2-1 18 TRBV5-6 TGTGCCAGCAGCCCCTTTCAACTAGCGGGGGACTCCTACAATGAGCAGTTCTTC CASSPFQLAGDSYNEQFF